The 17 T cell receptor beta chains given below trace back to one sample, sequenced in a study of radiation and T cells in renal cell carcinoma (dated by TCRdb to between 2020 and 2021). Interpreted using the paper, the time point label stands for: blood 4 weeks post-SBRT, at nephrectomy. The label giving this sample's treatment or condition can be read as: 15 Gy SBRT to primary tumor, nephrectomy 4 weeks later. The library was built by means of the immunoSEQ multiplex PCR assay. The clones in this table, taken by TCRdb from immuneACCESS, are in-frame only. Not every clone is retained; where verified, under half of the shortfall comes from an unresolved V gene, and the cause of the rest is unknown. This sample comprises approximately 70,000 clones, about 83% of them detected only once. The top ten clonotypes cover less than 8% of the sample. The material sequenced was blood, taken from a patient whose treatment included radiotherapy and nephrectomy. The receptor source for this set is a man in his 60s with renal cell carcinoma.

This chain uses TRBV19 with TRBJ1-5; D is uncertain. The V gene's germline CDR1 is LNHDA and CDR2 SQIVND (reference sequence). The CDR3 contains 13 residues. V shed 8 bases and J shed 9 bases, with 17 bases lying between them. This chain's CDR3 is CASDHREKGPQHF. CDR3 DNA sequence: TGTGCCAGTGATCATCGGGAAAAAGGGCCCCAGCATTTT.

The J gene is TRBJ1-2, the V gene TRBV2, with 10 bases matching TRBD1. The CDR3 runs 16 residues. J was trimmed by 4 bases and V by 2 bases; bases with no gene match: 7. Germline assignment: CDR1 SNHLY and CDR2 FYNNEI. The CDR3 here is CASSEWDRGLGYGYTF. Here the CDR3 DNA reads TGTGCCAGCAGTGAATGGGACAGGGGCCTAGGCTATGGCTACACCTTC.

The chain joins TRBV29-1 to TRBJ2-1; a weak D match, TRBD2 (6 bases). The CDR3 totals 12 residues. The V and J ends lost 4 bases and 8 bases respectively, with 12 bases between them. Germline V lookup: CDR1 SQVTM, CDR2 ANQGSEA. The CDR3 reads CSVGGGRDEQFF. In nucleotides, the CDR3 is TGCAGCGTTGGCGGAGGGCGGGATGAGCAGTTCTTC.

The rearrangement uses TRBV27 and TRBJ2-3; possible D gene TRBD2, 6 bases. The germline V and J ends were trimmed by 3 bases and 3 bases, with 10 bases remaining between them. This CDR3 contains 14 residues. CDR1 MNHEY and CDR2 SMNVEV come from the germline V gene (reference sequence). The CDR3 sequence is CASSFRGKTDTQYF. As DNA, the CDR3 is TGTGCCAGCAGTTTTCGCGGGAAAACAGATACGCAGTATTTT.

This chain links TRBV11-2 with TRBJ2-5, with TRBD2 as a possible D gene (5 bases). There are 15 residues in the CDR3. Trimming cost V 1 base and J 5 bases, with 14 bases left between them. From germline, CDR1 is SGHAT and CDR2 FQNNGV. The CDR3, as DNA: TGTGCCAGCAGCTTAGTTGGACTTCCCCTTGAGACCCAGTACTTC. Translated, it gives CASSLVGLPLETQYF.

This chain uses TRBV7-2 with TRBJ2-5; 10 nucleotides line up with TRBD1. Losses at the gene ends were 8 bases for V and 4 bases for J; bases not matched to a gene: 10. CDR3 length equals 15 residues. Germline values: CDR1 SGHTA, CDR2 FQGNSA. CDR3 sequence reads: CASGGTGAGGETQYF. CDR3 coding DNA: TGTGCCAGCGGAGGGACAGGGGCGGGCGGAGAGACCCAGTACTTC.

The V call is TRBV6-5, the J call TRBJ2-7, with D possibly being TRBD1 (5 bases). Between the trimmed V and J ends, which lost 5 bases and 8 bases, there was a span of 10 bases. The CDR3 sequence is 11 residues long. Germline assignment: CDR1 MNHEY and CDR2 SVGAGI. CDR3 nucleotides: TGTGCCAGCAGTGCGGACATTCAGCAGTACTTC. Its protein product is CASSADIQQYF.

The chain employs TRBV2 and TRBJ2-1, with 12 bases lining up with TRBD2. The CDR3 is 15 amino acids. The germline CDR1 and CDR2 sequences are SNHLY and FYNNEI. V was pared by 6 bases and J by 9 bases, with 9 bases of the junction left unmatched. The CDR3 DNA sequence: TGTGCCAGCAGGTTGACTAGCGGGGGTCAGGGTGAGCAGTTCTTC. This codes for CASRLTSGGQGEQFF.

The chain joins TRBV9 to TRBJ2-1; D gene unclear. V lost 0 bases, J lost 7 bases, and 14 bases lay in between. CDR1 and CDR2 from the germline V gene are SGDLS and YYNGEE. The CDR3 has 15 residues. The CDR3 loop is CASSVDDGLWNEQFF. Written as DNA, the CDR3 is TGTGCCAGCAGCGTAGACGACGGGCTATGGAATGAGCAGTTCTTC.

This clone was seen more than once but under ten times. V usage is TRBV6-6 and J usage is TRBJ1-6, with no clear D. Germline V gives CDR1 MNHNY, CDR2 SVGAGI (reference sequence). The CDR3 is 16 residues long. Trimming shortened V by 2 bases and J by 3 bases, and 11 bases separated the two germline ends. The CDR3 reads CASSYPRQLYNSPLHF. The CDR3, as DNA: TGTGCCAGCAGTTACCCGAGACAACTCTATAATTCACCCCTCCACTTT.

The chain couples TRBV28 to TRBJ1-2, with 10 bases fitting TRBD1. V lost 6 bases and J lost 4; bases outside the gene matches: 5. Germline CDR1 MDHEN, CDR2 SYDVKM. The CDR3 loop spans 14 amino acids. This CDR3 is CASSPGDRGYGYTF. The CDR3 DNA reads TGTGCCAGCAGCCCCGGGGACAGGGGCTATGGCTACACCTTC.

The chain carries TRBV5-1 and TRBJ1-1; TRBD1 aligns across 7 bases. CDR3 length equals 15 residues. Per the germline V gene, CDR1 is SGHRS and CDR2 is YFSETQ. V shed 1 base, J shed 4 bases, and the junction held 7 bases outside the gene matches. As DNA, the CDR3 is TGCGCCAGCAGCTTGCAGACAGGGAGAGGCACTGAAGCTTTCTTT. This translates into CASSLQTGRGTEAFF.

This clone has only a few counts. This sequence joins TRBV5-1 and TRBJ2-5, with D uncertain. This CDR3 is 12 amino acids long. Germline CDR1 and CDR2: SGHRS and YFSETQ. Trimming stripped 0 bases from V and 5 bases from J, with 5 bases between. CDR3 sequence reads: CASSLGSETQYF. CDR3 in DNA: TGCGCCAGCAGCTTGGGGAGTGAGACCCAGTACTTC.

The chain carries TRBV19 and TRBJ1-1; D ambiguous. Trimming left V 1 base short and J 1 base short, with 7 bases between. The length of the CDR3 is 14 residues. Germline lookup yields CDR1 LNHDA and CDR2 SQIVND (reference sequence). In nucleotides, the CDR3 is TGTGCCAGTAGTATAGGCAGCTCGAACACTGAAGCTTTCTTT. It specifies CASSIGSSNTEAFF.

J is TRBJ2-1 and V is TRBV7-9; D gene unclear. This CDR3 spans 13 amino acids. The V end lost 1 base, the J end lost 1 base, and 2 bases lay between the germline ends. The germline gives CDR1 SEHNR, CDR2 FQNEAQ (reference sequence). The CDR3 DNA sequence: TGTGCCAGCAGCTTAGTATCCTACAATGAGCAGTTCTTC. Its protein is CASSLVSYNEQFF.

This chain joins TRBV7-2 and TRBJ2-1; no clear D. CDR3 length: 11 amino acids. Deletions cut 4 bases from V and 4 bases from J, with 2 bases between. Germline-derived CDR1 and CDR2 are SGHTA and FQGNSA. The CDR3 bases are TGTGCCAGCAGCTATTACAATGAGCAGTTCTTC. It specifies CASSYYNEQFF.

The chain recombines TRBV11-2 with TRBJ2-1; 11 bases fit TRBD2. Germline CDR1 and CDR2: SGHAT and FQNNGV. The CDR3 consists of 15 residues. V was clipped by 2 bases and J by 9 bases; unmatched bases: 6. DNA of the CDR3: TGTGCCAGCAGCTTACTTAGCGGGGGGGCCCGTGAGCAGTTCTTC. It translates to CASSLLSGGAREQFF.